The 29 T cell receptor beta chains listed next were all sequenced from one sample in a study of OX40 agonist ivuxolimab in advanced cancers. The assay was immunoSEQ multiplex PCR, and TCRdb's table has in-frame clones only and misses some. Here the sample spans 40,000 to 60,000 clones, about 81% being singletons. The material sequenced was CD4+ or CD8+ T cells sorted from blood, taken in a trial of the OX40 agonist ivuxolimab. Source of these receptors: an adult with an advanced solid tumor such as melanoma, head and neck, liver or kidney cancer.

The chain recombines TRBV9 with TRBJ2-7, with TRBD2 matching over 10 bases. Germline assignment: CDR1 SGDLS and CDR2 YYNGEE. The V segment lost 0 bases and the J segment 3 bases; nucleotides outside the gene matches: 6. The CDR3 runs to 16 residues. CDR3 DNA sequence: TGTGCCAGCAGCGTAGGGCTAGCGGGAGAGTTCTACGAGCAGTACTTC. This gives the protein CASSVGLAGEFYEQYF.

In its sample, this clone was seen a few times. The rearrangement links TRBV14 to TRBJ1-2; 7 bases map to TRBD1. Germline V gives CDR1 SGHDN, CDR2 FVKESK. The CDR3 runs to 15 residues. J gave up 4 bases and V 1 base, and 6 bases lay outside the gene matches. The CDR3 region is CASSQGTGAVYGYTF. CDR3 in DNA: TGTGCCAGCAGCCAAGGTACAGGGGCTGTCTATGGCTACACCTTC.

CDR3 nucleotide sequence: TGTGCCAGCAGCTTTCACGGGGACAATAATGAAAAACTGTTTTTT. It specifies CASSFHGDNNEKLFF. J is TRBJ1-4 and V is TRBV5-8; TRBD1 is a possible D gene (6 bases). V lost 2 bases, J lost 4 bases, and 12 bases lay in between. This CDR3 spans 15 amino acids. Germline V gene lookup returns CDR1 SGHTS and CDR2 YDEGEE.

This chain links TRBV5-5 with TRBJ2-1; TRBD2 is a possible D gene (6 bases). V dropped 2 bases and J dropped 12 bases, with 15 bases sitting between them. The CDR3 has 13 residues. CDR1 is SGHKS and CDR2 is YYEKEE in the germline V gene (reference sequence). The CDR3 DNA reads TGTGCCAGCAGCTTCTATTCGGGAGATAGGCAGTTCTTC. Encoded protein: CASSFYSGDRQFF.

The chain joins TRBV6-5 to TRBJ1-1; 8 bases agree with TRBD1. This CDR3 is 13 amino acids long. After removal of 4 bases from V and 4 bases from J, the junction contained 2 bases not matched to a gene. Germline V lookup: CDR1 MNHEY, CDR2 SVGAGI. This CDR3 reads CASSSRGRTEAFF. CDR3 nucleotides: TGTGCCAGCAGTTCCAGGGGGCGCACTGAAGCTTTCTTT.

V is TRBV18 and J is TRBJ2-3; D is undetermined. The CDR3 contains 12 residues. Germline lookup yields CDR1 KGHSH and CDR2 LQKENI. V lost 0 bases to trimming and J lost 4 bases, with 2 bases between them. For the CDR3, the DNA is TGTGCCAGCTCACCACCGTCAGATACGCAGTATTTT. As protein: CASSPPSDTQYF.

This clone is termed medium-sized. J is TRBJ2-1 and V is TRBV11-3, with 7 bases lining up with TRBD2. In germline, CDR1 is SGHNT, CDR2 YENEEA. After removal of 1 base from V and 7 bases from J, the junction contained 16 bases not matched to a gene. CDR3 length: 18 residues. CDR3 DNA sequence: TGTGCCAGCAGCTTAGTATATTCGAGCGGGATTATCACGAATGAGCAGTTCTTC. Its protein is CASSLVYSSGIITNEQFF.

The chain has TRBV5-6 and TRBJ2-2, with 10 bases identical to TRBD1. Trimming removed 5 bases from V and 4 bases from J; junction bases left unmatched: 8. The CDR3 consists of 16 residues. Germline lookup yields CDR1 SGHDT and CDR2 YYEEEE. The CDR3 sequence: CASSKTGGLVTGELFF. The CDR3 DNA is TGTGCCAGCAGTAAGACAGGGGGCCTCGTCACCGGGGAGCTGTTTTTT.

This chain uses TRBV30 with TRBJ1-3; D possibly corresponds to TRBD1 (5 bases). Germline V CDR1 and CDR2: GTSNPN, SVGIG (reference sequence). V lost 0 bases and J lost 5, with 11 bases in between. The length of the CDR3 is 14 residues. The CDR3 nucleotides read TGTGCCTGGAGTGTGCAGGGATCAAGAAACACCATATATTTT. Its protein is CAWSVQGSRNTIYF.

V is TRBV9 and J is TRBJ1-6; D might be TRBD1 (5 bases). The CDR3 has 16 amino acids. Germline V CDR1 and CDR2: SGDLS, YYNGEE. The V end was cut by 7 bases, the J end by 0 bases, with 14 bases between. The CDR3 region is CASARRADSYNSPLHF. The CDR3 DNA reads TGTGCCAGCGCCCGCAGGGCGGACTCCTATAATTCACCCCTCCACTTT.

The rearrangement uses TRBV19 and TRBJ2-2; 11 nucleotides align to TRBD1. Germline-derived CDR1 and CDR2 are LNHDA and SQIVND (reference sequence). CDR3 length: 14 residues. The CDR3 reads CAYFRTGGQKELFF. The CDR3 nucleotides are TGTGCTTACTTCCGGACAGGGGGCCAGAAGGAGCTGTTTTTT.

This clone has only a few counts. The chain joins TRBV30 to TRBJ2-7, with 13 nucleotides matching TRBD2. This CDR3 is 16 amino acids long. The V gene's germline CDR1 is GTSNPN and CDR2 SVGIG (reference sequence). V gave up 2 bases and J gave up 0 bases; unmatched junction bases: 4. The CDR3 is CAWSPGTSGVSYEQYF. CDR3 DNA sequence: TGTGCCTGGAGTCCCGGGACTAGCGGGGTCTCCTACGAGCAGTACTTC.

The V call is TRBV9, the J call TRBJ2-5, with 8 positions matching TRBD2. J lost 1 base, V lost 2 bases, and 1 base had no gene match. Germline V gives CDR1 SGDLS, CDR2 YYNGEE. The CDR3 consists of 14 residues. CDR3 in amino acids: CASSVGRAQETQYF. In DNA form, the CDR3 reads TGTGCCAGCAGCGTCGGGAGGGCCCAAGAGACCCAGTACTTC.

The V gene is TRBV9, the J gene TRBJ2-1, with D possibly being TRBD1 or TRBD2 (5 bases each). The length of the CDR3 is 17 residues. The V gene lost 2 bases and the J gene lost 4 bases, with 19 bases spanning the gap. In germline, CDR1 is SGDLS, CDR2 YYNGEE. This CDR3 reads CASSVGASSSYYNEQFF. The CDR3 region has the DNA TGTGCCAGCAGCGTTGGGGCTAGCTCCTCCTATTACAATGAGCAGTTCTTC.

The V gene is TRBV18, the J gene TRBJ2-7; 10 positions match TRBD1. This CDR3 has 15 amino acids. Germline V gene data show CDR1 as KGHSH and CDR2 as LQKENI. V shed 3 bases, J shed 6 bases, and the junction held 8 bases outside the gene matches. CDR3 residues: CASSPNRDRGVEQYF. The DNA for the CDR3 is TGTGCCAGCTCACCTAACCGGGACAGGGGCGTCGAGCAGTACTTC.

This clone was observed a single time. V and J are TRBV10-2 and TRBJ2-5, with 9 bases identical to TRBD2. The CDR3 totals 17 residues. Per germline, CDR1 WSHSY and CDR2 SAAADI. V lost 7 bases, J lost 5 bases, and 17 bases stayed unmatched. CDR3: CASNVGLKREEVETQYF. CDR3 DNA sequence: TGCGCCAGCAACGTCGGGCTCAAGCGGGAGGAGGTGGAGACCCAGTACTTC.

This clone was counted between two and nine times. V usage is TRBV7-2 and J usage is TRBJ2-1; no firm D call. The V end lost 5 bases, the J end lost 7 bases, and 21 bases lay between the germline ends. The length of the CDR3 is 16 residues. CDR1 is SGHTA, CDR2 FQGNSA, per germline. The CDR3 spells CASSPQLALSINEQFF. CDR3 nucleotides: TGTGCCAGCAGCCCCCAGCTCGCACTTAGCATAAATGAGCAGTTCTTC.

J is TRBJ1-2 and V is TRBV6-5; D ambiguous. The germline V gene encodes CDR1 MNHEY and CDR2 SVGAGI. The CDR3 spans 10 residues. V lost 8 bases, J lost 7 bases, and 8 bases lay in between. The CDR3 sequence: CASWEVGYTF. The CDR3 DNA follows: TGTGCCAGCTGGGAGGTTGGCTACACCTTC.

The chain uses TRBV6-5 and TRBJ1-1, with D tentatively TRBD1 (5 bases). Per the germline V gene, CDR1 is MNHEY and CDR2 is SVGAGI. V gave up 0 bases and J gave up 3 bases, with 8 bases separating them. This CDR3 is built from 14 residues. CDR3 nucleotides: TGTGCCAGCAGTTACTCAGCGGGGGACACTGAAGCTTTCTTT. Translated: CASSYSAGDTEAFF.

This rearrangement joins TRBV12-5 to TRBJ2-1, with TRBD1 as a possible D gene (5 bases). Germline values: CDR1 LGHNT, CDR2 FRNRAP. The CDR3 extends over 17 amino acids. V was trimmed by 5 bases and J by 7 bases, leaving 24 bases between them. In nucleotides, the CDR3 is TGTGCTAGTGGTCCCGCCTCCCTAGGGGCCCCGATAAATGAGCAGTTCTTC. It is translated as CASGPASLGAPINEQFF.

The chain carries TRBV7-2 and TRBJ2-2; 9 bases are a match to TRBD2. This CDR3 is built from 15 residues. Germline assignment: CDR1 SGHTA and CDR2 FQGNSA. Trimming cost V 5 bases and J 5 bases; bases outside gene matches: 6. CDR3 residues: CASSPLAGETGELFF. The CDR3 DNA follows: TGTGCCAGCAGCCCATTAGCGGGAGAGACCGGGGAGCTGTTTTTT.

The rearrangement uses TRBV4-3 and TRBJ1-1, with D tentatively TRBD1 (5 bases). The germline V gene has CDR1 LGHNA and CDR2 YSLEER. V was trimmed by 0 bases and J by 2 bases, leaving 16 bases between them. CDR3 size: 17 residues. CDR3 sequence (DNA): TGCGCCAGCAGCCAAGACGCTCTGGGGGTTTATAACACTGAAGCTTTCTTT. It yields the protein CASSQDALGVYNTEAFF.

This chain links TRBV5-1 with TRBJ2-2, with 7 bases fitting TRBD1. With 4 bases clipped from V and 4 bases from J, the junction kept 4 bases outside the gene matches. The CDR3 length is 14 residues. Germline loops: CDR1 SGHRS, CDR2 YFSETQ. The CDR3 nucleotides are TGCGCCAGCAGCCCGGGACAGAGCACCGGGGAGCTGTTTTTT. Its translation is CASSPGQSTGELFF.

The chain is built from TRBV5-8 and TRBJ1-5; the D is unclear. Deletions cut 0 bases from V and 6 bases from J, with 7 bases between. Germline CDR1 and CDR2: SGHTS and YDEGEE. The CDR3 runs 13 residues. CDR3 in DNA: TGTGCCAGCAGCTTGGTATGGACTCAGCCCCAGCATTTT. Translated: CASSLVWTQPQHF.

V and J are TRBV5-6 and TRBJ1-3, with D perhaps matching TRBD1 (6 bases). Trimming left V 3 bases short and J 7 bases short, with 17 bases between. This CDR3 has 15 amino acids. Germline CDR1 reads SGHDT; CDR2 reads YYEEEE. The CDR3 nucleotides read TGTGCCAGCAGCTATGGCCGGGCAGGGGTGAACACCATATATTTT. This codes for CASSYGRAGVNTIYF.

The chain carries TRBV4-3 and TRBJ2-1; possibly TRBD2 for D (7 bases). With 0 bases removed from V and 5 bases from J, the gap between germline ends came to 20 bases. The CDR3 contains 18 residues. CDR1 and CDR2 from the germline V gene are LGHNA and YSLEER. The CDR3 spells CASSQDHGGPRGHNEQFF. As DNA, the CDR3 is TGCGCCAGCAGCCAAGATCACGGGGGACCGCGGGGGCACAATGAGCAGTTCTTC.

The V gene is TRBV9, the J gene TRBJ2-5; the D gene is possibly TRBD2 (6 bases). V dropped 5 bases and J dropped 2 bases, with 10 bases sitting between them. The CDR3 runs to 13 residues. Germline CDR1 reads SGDLS; CDR2 reads YYNGEE. CDR3 sequence reads: CASSGTSQETQYF. For the CDR3, the DNA is TGTGCCAGCAGTGGGACTTCGCAAGAGACCCAGTACTTC.

To note about this clone: The sample carries other DNA sequences with the same CDR3. This chain uses TRBV11-2 with TRBJ1-4; D is perhaps TRBD1 (5 bases). CDR1 is SGHAT, CDR2 FQNNGV, per germline. The CDR3 totals 11 residues. Deletions cut 4 bases from V and 8 bases from J, with 5 bases between. CDR3: CASSWGEKLFF. CDR3 in DNA: TGTGCCAGCAGCTGGGGGGAAAAACTGTTTTTT.

A single count supports this clone. The chain links TRBV4-2 to TRBJ1-4; D possibly corresponds to TRBD1 (6 bases). The germline V gene encodes CDR1 LGHNA and CDR2 YNFKEQ. CDR3 length: 16 residues. Trimming pared 8 bases from V and 3 bases from J, leaving 19 bases between. Here the CDR3 DNA reads TGTGCCAGCGGAAGACAGGCAGTCGTAGCTAATGAAAAACTGTTTTTT. The encoded protein is CASGRQAVVANEKLFF.